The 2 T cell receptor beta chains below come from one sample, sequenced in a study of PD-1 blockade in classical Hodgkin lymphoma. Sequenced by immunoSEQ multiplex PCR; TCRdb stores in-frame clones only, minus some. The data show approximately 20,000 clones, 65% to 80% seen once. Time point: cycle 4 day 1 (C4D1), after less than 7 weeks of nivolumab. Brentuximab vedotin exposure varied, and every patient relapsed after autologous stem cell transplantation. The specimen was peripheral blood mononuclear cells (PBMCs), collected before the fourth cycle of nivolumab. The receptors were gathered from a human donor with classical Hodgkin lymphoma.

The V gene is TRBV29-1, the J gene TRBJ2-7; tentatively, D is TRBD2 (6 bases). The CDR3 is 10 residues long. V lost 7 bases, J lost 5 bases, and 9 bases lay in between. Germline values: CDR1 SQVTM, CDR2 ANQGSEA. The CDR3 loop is CSAGEDEQYF. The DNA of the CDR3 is TGCAGCGCTGGGGAGGACGAGCAGTACTTC.

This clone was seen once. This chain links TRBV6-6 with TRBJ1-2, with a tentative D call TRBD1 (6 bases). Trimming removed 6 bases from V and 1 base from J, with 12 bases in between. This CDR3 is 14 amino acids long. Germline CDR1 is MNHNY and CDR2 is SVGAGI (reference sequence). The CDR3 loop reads CASSPDSLNYGYTF. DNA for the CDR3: TGTGCCAGCAGCCCGGACAGTCTTAACTATGGCTACACCTTC.